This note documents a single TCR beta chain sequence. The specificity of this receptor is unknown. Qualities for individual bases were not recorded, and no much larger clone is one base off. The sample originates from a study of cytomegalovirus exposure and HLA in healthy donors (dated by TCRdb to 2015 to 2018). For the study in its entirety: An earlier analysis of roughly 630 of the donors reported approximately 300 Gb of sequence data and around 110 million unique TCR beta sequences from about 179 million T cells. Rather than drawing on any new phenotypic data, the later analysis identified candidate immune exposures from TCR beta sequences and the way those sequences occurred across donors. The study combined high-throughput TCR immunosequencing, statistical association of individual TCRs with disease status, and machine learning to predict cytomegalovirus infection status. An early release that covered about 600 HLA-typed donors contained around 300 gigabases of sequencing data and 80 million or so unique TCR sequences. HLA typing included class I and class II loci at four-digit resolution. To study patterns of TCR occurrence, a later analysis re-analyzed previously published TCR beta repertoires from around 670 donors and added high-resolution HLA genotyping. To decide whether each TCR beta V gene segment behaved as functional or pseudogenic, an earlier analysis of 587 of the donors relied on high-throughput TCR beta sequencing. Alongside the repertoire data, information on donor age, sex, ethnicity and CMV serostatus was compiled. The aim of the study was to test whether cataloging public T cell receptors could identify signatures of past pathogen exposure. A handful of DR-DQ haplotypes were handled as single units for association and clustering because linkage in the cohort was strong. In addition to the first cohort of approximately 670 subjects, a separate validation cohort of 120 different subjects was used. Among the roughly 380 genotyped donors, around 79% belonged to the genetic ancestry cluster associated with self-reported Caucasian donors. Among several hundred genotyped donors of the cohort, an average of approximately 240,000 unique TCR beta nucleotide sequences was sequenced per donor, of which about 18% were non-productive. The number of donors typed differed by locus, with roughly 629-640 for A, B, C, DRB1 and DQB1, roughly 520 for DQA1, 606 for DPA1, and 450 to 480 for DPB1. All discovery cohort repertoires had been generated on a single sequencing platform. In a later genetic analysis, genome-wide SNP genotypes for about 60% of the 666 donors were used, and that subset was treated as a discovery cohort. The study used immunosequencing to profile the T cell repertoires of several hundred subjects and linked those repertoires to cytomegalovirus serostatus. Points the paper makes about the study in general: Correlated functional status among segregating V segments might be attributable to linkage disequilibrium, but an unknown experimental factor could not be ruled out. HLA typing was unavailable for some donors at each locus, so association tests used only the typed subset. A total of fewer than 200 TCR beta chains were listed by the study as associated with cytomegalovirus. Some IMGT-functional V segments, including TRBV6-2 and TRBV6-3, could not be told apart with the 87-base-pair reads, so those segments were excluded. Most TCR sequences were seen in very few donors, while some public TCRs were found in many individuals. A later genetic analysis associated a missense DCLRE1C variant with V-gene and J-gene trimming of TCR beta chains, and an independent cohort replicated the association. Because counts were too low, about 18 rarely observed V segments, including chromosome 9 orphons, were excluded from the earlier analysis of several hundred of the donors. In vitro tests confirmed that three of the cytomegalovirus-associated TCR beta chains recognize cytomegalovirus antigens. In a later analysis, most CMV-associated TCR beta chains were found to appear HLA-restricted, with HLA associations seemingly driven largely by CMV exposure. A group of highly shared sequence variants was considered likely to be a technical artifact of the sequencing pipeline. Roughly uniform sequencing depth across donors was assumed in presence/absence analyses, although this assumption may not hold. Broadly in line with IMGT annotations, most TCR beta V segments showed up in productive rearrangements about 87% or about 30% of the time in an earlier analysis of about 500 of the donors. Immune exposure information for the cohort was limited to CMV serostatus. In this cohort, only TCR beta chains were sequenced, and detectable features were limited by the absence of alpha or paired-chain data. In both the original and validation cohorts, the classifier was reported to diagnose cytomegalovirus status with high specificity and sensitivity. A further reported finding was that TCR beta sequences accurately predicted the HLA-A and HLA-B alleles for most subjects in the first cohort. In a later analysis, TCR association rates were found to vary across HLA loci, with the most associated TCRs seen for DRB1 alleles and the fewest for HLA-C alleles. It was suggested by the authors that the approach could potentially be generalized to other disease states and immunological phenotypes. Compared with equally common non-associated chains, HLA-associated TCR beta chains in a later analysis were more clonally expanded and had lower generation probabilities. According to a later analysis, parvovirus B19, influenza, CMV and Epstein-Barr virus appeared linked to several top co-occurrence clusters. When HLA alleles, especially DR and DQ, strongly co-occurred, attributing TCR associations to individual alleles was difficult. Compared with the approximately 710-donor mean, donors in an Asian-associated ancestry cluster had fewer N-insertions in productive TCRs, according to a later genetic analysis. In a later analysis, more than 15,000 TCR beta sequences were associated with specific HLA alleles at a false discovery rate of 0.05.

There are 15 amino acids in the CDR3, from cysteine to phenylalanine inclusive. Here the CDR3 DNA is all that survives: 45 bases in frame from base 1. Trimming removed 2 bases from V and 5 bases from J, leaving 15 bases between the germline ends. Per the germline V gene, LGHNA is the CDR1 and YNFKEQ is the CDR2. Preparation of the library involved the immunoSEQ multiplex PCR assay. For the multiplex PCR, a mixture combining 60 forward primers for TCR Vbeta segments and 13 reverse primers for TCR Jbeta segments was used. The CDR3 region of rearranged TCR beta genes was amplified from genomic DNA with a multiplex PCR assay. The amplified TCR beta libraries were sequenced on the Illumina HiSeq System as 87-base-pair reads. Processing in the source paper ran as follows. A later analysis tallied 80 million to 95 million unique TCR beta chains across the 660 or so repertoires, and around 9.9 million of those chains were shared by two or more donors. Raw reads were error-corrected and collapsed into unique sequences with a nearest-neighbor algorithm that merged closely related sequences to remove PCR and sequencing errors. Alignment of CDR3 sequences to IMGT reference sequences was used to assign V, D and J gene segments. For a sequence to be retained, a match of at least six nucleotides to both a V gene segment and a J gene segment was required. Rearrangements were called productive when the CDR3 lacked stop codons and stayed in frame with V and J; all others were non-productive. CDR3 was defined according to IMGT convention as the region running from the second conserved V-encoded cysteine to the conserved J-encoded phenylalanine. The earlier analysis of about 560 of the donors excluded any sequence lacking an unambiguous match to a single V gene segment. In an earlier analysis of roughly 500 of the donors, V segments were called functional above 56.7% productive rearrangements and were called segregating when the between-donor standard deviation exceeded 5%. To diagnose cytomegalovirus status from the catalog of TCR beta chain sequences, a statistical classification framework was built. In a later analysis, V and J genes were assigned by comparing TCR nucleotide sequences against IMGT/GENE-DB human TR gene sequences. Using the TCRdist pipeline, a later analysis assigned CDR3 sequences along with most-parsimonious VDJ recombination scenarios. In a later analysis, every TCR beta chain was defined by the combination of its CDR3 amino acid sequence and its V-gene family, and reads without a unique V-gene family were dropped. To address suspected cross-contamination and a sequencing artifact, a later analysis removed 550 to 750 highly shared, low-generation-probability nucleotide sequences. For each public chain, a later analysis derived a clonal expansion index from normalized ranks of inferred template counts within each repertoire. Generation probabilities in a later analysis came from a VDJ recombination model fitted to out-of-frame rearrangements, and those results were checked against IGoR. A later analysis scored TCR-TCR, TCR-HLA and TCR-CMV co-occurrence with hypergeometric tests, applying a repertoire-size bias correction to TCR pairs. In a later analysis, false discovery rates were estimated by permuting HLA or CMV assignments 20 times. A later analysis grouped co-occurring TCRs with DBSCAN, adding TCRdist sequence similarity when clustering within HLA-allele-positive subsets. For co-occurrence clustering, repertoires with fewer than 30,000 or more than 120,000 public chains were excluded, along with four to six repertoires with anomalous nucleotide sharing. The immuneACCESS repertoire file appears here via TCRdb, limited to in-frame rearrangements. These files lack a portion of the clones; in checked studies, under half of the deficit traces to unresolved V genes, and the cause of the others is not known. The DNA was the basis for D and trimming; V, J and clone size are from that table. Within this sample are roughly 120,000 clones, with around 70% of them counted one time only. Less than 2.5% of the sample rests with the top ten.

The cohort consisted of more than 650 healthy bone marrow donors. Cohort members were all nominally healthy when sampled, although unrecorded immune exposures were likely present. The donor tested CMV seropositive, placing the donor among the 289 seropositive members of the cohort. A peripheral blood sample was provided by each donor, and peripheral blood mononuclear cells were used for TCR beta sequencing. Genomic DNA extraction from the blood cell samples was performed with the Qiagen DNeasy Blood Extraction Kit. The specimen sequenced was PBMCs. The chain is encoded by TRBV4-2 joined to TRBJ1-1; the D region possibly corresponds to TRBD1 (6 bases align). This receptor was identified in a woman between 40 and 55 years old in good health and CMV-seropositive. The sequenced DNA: TGTGCCAGCAGCCAATTCCGCCAGGGGAGAACTGAAGCTTTCTTT. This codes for CASSQFRQGRTEAFF.